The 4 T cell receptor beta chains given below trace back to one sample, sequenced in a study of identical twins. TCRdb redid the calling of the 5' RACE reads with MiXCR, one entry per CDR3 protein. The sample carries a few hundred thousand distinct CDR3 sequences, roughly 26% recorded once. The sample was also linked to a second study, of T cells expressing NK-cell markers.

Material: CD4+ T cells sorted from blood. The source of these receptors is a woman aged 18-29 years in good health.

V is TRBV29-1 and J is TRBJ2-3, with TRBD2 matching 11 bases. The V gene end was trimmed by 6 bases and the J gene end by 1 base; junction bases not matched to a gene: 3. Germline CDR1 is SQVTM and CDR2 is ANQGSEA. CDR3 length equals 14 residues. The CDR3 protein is CSVLLAGGTDTQYF. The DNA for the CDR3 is TGCAGCGTCTTACTAGCGGGGGGCACAGATACGCAGTATTTT.

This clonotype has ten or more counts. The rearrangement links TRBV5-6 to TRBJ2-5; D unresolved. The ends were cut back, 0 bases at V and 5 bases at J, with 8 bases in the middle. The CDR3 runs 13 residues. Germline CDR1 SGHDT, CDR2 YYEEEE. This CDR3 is CASSLGWQETQYF. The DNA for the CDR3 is TGTGCCAGCAGCTTGGGGTGGCAGGAGACCCAGTACTTC.

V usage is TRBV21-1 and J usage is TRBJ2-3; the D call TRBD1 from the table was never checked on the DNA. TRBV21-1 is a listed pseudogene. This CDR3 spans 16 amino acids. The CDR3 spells CASRTGAYPSTDTQYF. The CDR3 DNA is TGTGCCAGCAGGACAGGAGCTTACCCTAGCACAGATACGCAGTATTTT.

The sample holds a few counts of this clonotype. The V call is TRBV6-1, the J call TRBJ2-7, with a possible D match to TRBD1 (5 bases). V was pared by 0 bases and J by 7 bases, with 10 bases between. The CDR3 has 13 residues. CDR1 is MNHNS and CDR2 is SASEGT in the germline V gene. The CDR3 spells CASSEAGQREQYF. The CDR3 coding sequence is TGTGCCAGCAGTGAAGCCGGACAACGGGAGCAGTACTTC.